One sample yielded the 28 T cell receptor beta chains listed below, sequenced in a study of blood T cell repertoires in COVID-19. Assay used: immunoSEQ multiplex PCR; TCRdb lists only in-frame clones, some missing. The sample records roughly 150,000 clones, roughly 80% being singletons. The sequenced sample was PBMCs or T cells enriched from blood (not recorded which). These receptors came from a woman aged 40 to 55 who had recovered from COVID-19.

The chain combines TRBV19 with TRBJ2-2; TRBD1 might be the D (5 bases). The CDR3 runs to 12 residues. V was shortened by 8 bases and J by 6 bases, with 10 bases between the two germline ends. Germline V lookup: CDR1 LNHDA, CDR2 SQIVND (reference sequence). This CDR3 reads CASRQGAGELFF. CDR3 nucleotides: TGTGCCAGTCGGCAGGGTGCCGGGGAGCTGTTTTTT.

This clone appeared once. The chain has TRBV7-2 and TRBJ1-2; no clear D. This CDR3 contains 15 residues. Germline V gives CDR1 SGHTA, CDR2 FQGNSA. Trimming removed 5 bases at V and 0 bases at J, with 13 bases between. The CDR3 region is CASSAMPPPNYGYTF. The DNA of the CDR3 is TGTGCCAGCAGCGCGATGCCACCACCTAACTATGGCTACACCTTC.

The chain couples TRBV9 to TRBJ2-3; TRBD2 aligns across 7 bases. The CDR3 has 15 amino acids. V lost 1 base to trimming and J lost 3 bases; unmatched junction nucleotides: 5. Germline CDR1 and CDR2: SGDLS and YYNGEE. CDR3 protein: CASSVTGGVTDTQYF. The DNA for the CDR3 is TGTGCCAGCAGCGTAACGGGAGGAGTAACAGATACGCAGTATTTT.

The chain is built from TRBV19 and TRBJ1-5; D may be TRBD1 (5 bases). The CDR3 spans 16 residues. From germline, CDR1 is LNHDA and CDR2 SQIVND (reference sequence). V gave up 3 bases and J gave up 0 bases, with 12 bases separating them. The CDR3 nucleotides read TGTGCCAGTAGTATCGCTCGGGACTCTAGCAATCAGCCCCAGCATTTT. Protein sequence: CASSIARDSSNQPQHF.

The gene calls are TRBV24-1 and TRBJ2-1; D might be TRBD1 (5 bases). Germline CDR1 KGHDR, CDR2 SFDVKD. V was shortened by 12 bases and J by 5 bases, with 22 bases between the two germline ends. The length of the CDR3 is 15 residues. Here the CDR3 reads CASTFTAGKNNEQFF. CDR3 nucleotide sequence: TGTGCCTCCACCTTCACGGCAGGGAAGAACAATGAGCAGTTCTTC.

The chain carries TRBV27 and TRBJ1-1, with D possibly matching TRBD1 (6 bases). The germline CDR1 and CDR2 sequences are MNHEY and SMNVEV (reference sequence). CDR3 length: 14 residues. V was clipped by 5 bases and J by 5 bases, with 15 bases between them. The CDR3 here is CASSLTTGGTEAFF. CDR3 in DNA: TGTGCCAGCAGTCTAACGACAGGTGGGACTGAAGCTTTCTTT.

A few counts support this clone. The chain carries TRBV5-4 and TRBJ2-2, with TRBD2 matching over 14 bases. Trimming removed 4 bases from V and 3 bases from J; junction bases left unmatched: 5. CDR1 SGHNT and CDR2 YYREEE come from the germline V gene (reference sequence). CDR3 length equals 17 residues. This CDR3 reads CASSRGLAGADTGELFF. Written as DNA, the CDR3 is TGTGCCAGCAGCCGGGGACTAGCGGGAGCCGACACCGGGGAGCTGTTTTTT.

The V gene is TRBV11-2, the J gene TRBJ2-1, with TRBD2 identical over 7 bases. Germline V gene sequence: CDR1 SGHAT, CDR2 FQNNGV. The CDR3 has 15 amino acids. V was pared by 6 bases and J by 8 bases, with 13 bases of the junction left unmatched. This chain's CDR3 is CASRQAGRGGDEQFF. In DNA form, the CDR3 reads TGTGCCAGCAGACAAGCGGGGCGGGGTGGGGATGAGCAGTTCTTC.

The chain uses TRBV19 and TRBJ1-1; 9 nucleotides match TRBD1. Germline V CDR1 and CDR2: LNHDA, SQIVND (reference sequence). This CDR3 is built from 16 residues. V trimming: 8 bases; J trimming: 1 base; junction bases outside the gene matches: 11. For the CDR3, the DNA is TGTGCCAGTCGTACAGGGGGCGCCTACCGGAACACTGAAGCTTTCTTT. Protein product: CASRTGGAYRNTEAFF. The complete variable domain, with remaining parts taken from reference TRBV19 and TRBJ1-1, reads DGGITQSPKYLFRKEGQNVTLSCEQNLNHDAMYWYRQDPGQGLRLIYYSQIVNDFQKGDIAEGYSVSREKKESFPLTVTSAQKNPTAFYLCASRTGGAYRNTEAFFGQGTRLTVV.

This sequence joins TRBV15 and TRBJ2-7, with 7 bases that match TRBD2. The CDR3 sequence is 12 residues long. J lost 5 bases, V lost 8 bases, and 6 bases had no gene match. The germline CDR1 and CDR2 sequences are LNHNV and YYDKDF (reference sequence). CDR3 nucleotides: TGTGCCACCTCGCTGGGGGGGAACGAGCAGTACTTC. Its translation: CATSLGGNEQYF.

The rearrangement joins TRBV9 to TRBJ1-2; 9 bases agree with TRBD1. CDR3 length equals 15 residues. Looked up from germline, CDR1 is SGDLS and CDR2 is YYNGEE. V lost 3 bases, J lost 5 bases, and 8 bases stayed unmatched. In DNA form, the CDR3 reads TGTGCCAGCAGCGAGACCGGGACAGGGATATATGGCTACACCTTC. It translates to CASSETGTGIYGYTF.

This chain uses TRBV4-1 with TRBJ2-7, with D tentatively TRBD1 (5 bases). Per germline, CDR1 MGHRA and CDR2 YSYEKL. CDR3 length: 13 residues. V was shortened by 0 bases and J by 6 bases, with 9 bases between the two germline ends. The CDR3 loop is CASSQDPGREQYF. CDR3 sequence (DNA): TGCGCCAGCAGCCAAGATCCAGGGCGCGAGCAGTACTTC.

This chain links TRBV12-5 with TRBJ2-3, with D uncertain. The CDR3 has 13 residues. The germline gives CDR1 LGHNT, CDR2 FRNRAP. Trimming pared 3 bases from V and 2 bases from J, leaving 6 bases between. CDR3 nucleotide sequence: TGTGCTAGTGGTTTCGGAGACACAGATACGCAGTATTTT. Translated, it gives CASGFGDTDTQYF.

This clone was picked up one time. The same CDR3 arises from other DNA sequences in this sample as well. The chain links TRBV25-1 to TRBJ1-1; weak D call: TRBD1 (6 bases). The CDR3 length is 13 residues. Germline values: CDR1 MGHDK, CDR2 SYGVNS. The germline V and J ends were trimmed by 3 bases and 1 base, with 6 bases remaining between them. The CDR3 DNA sequence: TGTGCCAGCAGTGACAGGGGGAACACTGAAGCTTTCTTT. Translating gives CASSDRGNTEAFF.

The rearrangement joins TRBV10-2 to TRBJ1-1; possible D gene TRBD1, 5 bases. The CDR3 is 14 amino acids. Germline values: CDR1 WSHSY, CDR2 SAAADI. The V and J ends lost 10 bases and 0 bases respectively, with 15 bases between them. The CDR3 nucleotides read TGCGCCACCTCAGGGATAACTGTGAACACTGAAGCTTTCTTT. Amino acids: CATSGITVNTEAFF.

The gene calls are TRBV9 and TRBJ2-2; no firm D call. The germline CDR1 and CDR2 sequences are SGDLS and YYNGEE. Trimming left V 0 bases short and J 1 base short, with 10 bases between. This CDR3 has 16 residues. The CDR3: CASSVAGQMNTGELFF. For the CDR3, the DNA is TGTGCCAGCAGCGTAGCTGGGCAGATGAACACCGGGGAGCTGTTTTTT. Drawing the rest from reference TRBV9 and TRBJ2-2, the complete variable domain is DSGVTQTPKHLITATGQRVTLRCSPRSGDLSVYWYQQSLDQGLQFLIQYYNGEERAKGNILERFSAQQFPDLHSELNLSSLELGDSALYFCASSVAGQMNTGELFFGEGSRLTVL.

The genes are TRBV7-7 and TRBJ2-3; TRBD2 aligns across 12 bases. Germline values: CDR1 SSHAT, CDR2 FNYEAQ (reference sequence). V trimming: 5 bases; J trimming: 7 bases; junction bases outside the gene matches: 13. The length of the CDR3 is 17 residues. CDR3 sequence: CASSPSPLAGGPNTQYF. In DNA, the CDR3 is TGTGCCAGCAGCCCAAGTCCCCTAGCGGGAGGGCCGAATACGCAGTATTTT.

V usage is TRBV5-4 and J usage is TRBJ2-1; TRBD2 aligns across 9 bases. The CDR3 runs to 14 residues. The J segment lost 6 bases and the V segment lost 1 base, leaving 2 bases of the junction unmatched. Germline CDR1 is SGHNT and CDR2 is YYREEE (reference sequence). Here the CDR3 reads CASSLRGRANEQFF. The CDR3 DNA reads as TGTGCCAGCAGCTTGCGCGGGAGGGCCAATGAGCAGTTCTTC.

This clone turned up a few times. The chain is built from TRBV12-5 and TRBJ1-5, with TRBD1 as a possible D gene (6 bases). CDR3 length equals 17 residues. V lost 4 bases and J 0 bases, leaving 16 bases between the germline ends. Germline CDR1 is LGHNT and CDR2 is FRNRAP. CDR3 loop: CASGWGTTTLSNQPQHF. DNA for the CDR3: TGTGCTAGTGGTTGGGGGACAACTACACTTAGCAATCAGCCCCAGCATTTT. Drawing the rest from reference TRBV12-5 and TRBJ1-5, the complete variable domain is DARVTQTPRHKVTEMGQEVTMRCQPILGHNTVFWYRQTMMQGLELLAYFRNRAPLDDSGMPKDRFSAEMPDATLATLKIQPSEPRDSAVYFCASGWGTTTLSNQPQHFGDGTRLSIL.

This clone has just one count. The CDR3 protein is CASSPLPGQNSYEQYF. The CDR3 DNA reads TGTGCCAGCAGCCCCCTGCCGGGACAGAACTCCTACGAGCAGTACTTC. This sequence joins TRBV3-1 (or the pseudogene TRBV3-2) and TRBJ2-7, with 7 bases that match TRBD1. Germline V gene data show CDR1 as LGHDT and CDR2 as YNNKEL (reference sequence). With V trimmed by 4 bases and J by 0 bases, 9 bases remained unmatched. The CDR3 has 16 amino acids.

The chain joins TRBV2 to TRBJ1-3; TRBD1 is a possible D gene (6 bases). Germline V gene lookup returns CDR1 SNHLY and CDR2 FYNNEI. This CDR3 spans 16 amino acids. Trimming took 6 bases from V and 0 from J, leaving 15 bases between them. The CDR3 nucleotides read TGTGCCAGCAGACAATATACAGGGCTCTCTGGAAACACCATATATTTT. This sequence encodes CASRQYTGLSGNTIYF.

CDR3 residues: CASSLAGEGTDTQYF. The CDR3 region has the DNA TGTGCCAGCAGCTTGGCCGGAGAAGGCACAGATACGCAGTATTTT. V gene TRBV5-4 combines with J gene TRBJ2-3; D not certain. V lost 0 bases, J lost 1 base, and 9 bases lay in between. This CDR3 is built from 15 residues. The V gene's germline CDR1 is SGHNT and CDR2 YYREEE (reference sequence).

The V and J genes are TRBV19 and TRBJ1-1, with 8 bases identical to TRBD1. This CDR3 comprises 13 residues. Trimming at V came to 4 bases and at J to 6 bases, leaving 4 bases not matched to a gene. Germline V gives CDR1 LNHDA, CDR2 SQIVND (reference sequence). DNA of the CDR3: TGTGCCAGTAGTACAGGACAGGGCGCTGAAGCTTTCTTT. Its protein is CASSTGQGAEAFF.

This chain uses TRBV11-3 with TRBJ2-1; no firm D call. This CDR3 is 16 amino acids long. Germline CDR1 reads SGHNT; CDR2 reads YENEEA. V lost 4 bases to trimming and J lost 4 bases, with 17 bases between them. The CDR3, as DNA: TGTGCCAGCAGCTCTGGGCAGATTCAGCCTTACAATGAGCAGTTCTTC. Residues: CASSSGQIQPYNEQFF.

The rearrangement joins TRBV7-9 to TRBJ2-7; D unclear. V lost 2 bases, J lost 5 bases, and 13 bases lay in between. CDR3 length: 14 residues. Germline CDR1 SEHNR, CDR2 FQNEAQ (reference sequence). CDR3 loop: CASSLSSAPDEQYF. DNA for the CDR3: TGTGCCAGCAGCTTATCTTCTGCCCCAGACGAGCAGTACTTC.

The gene calls are TRBV9 and TRBJ2-7, with a weak D call TRBD2 (5 bases). The CDR3 sequence is 14 residues long. V was shortened by 0 bases and J by 7 bases, with 14 bases between the two germline ends. Germline CDR1 SGDLS, CDR2 YYNGEE. The chain's CDR3 is CASSVGPGKSEQYF. CDR3 sequence (DNA): TGTGCCAGCAGCGTAGGTCCGGGAAAGTCAGAGCAGTACTTC. The full variable domain, completed using reference TRBV9 and TRBJ2-7, is DSGVTQTPKHLITATGQRVTLRCSPRSGDLSVYWYQQSLDQGLQFLIQYYNGEERAKGNILERFSAQQFPDLHSELNLSSLELGDSALYFCASSVGPGKSEQYFGPGTRLTVT.

The chain has TRBV7-8 and TRBJ1-5, with 7 bases lining up with TRBD1. Germline loops: CDR1 SGHVS, CDR2 FQNEAQ. The V and J ends lost 5 bases and 0 bases, in that order; junction bases with no gene match: 4. The CDR3 length is 15 residues. The CDR3 protein is CASSPGTVSNQPQHF. CDR3 sequence (DNA): TGTGCCAGCAGCCCGGGGACAGTTAGCAATCAGCCCCAGCATTTT. Full variable domain (rest looked up from reference TRBV7-8 and TRBJ1-5): GAGVSQSPRYKVAKRGQDVALRCDPISGHVSLFWYQQALGQGPEFLTYFQNEAQLDKSGLPSDRFFAERPEGSVSTLKIQRTQQEDSAVYLCASSPGTVSNQPQHFGDGTRLSIL.

The chain is built from TRBV20-1 and TRBJ1-5, with D perhaps matching TRBD1 (5 bases). V dropped 3 bases and J dropped 7 bases, with 19 bases sitting between them. The CDR3 extends over 15 amino acids. Germline V gives CDR1 DFQATT, CDR2 SNEGSKA (reference sequence). The CDR3 loop reads CSASQLWGEVQPQHF. The CDR3 DNA follows: TGCAGTGCTAGTCAACTATGGGGGGAGGTACAGCCCCAGCATTTT.